The rows below give T cell receptor beta chains drawn from one sample of a study of early T cells in non-severe SARS-CoV-2 infection. TCRdb used MiXCR to reprocess the 5' RACE reads, holding one entry per CDR3 protein. The sample records around 99,000 distinct CDR3 sequences, roughly 15% being singletons. The specimen was whole blood, collected at baseline. The receptors shown here come from an adult who was a healthcare worker with PCR-confirmed SARS-CoV-2 infection or an uninfected control (not recorded which). Both conserved end residues are part of each CDR3. A D gene is named only where the DNA matches it firmly. Size tells how often a clone was seen (once, few, many) or the class of an expanded clone, and some rows leave it out.

J,V,size,D,DNA,CDR3
TRBJ2-7,TRBV19,.,.,TGTGCCAGTAATGAAAGGGGCCGTTCCGAGCAGTACTTC,CASNERGRSEQYF
TRBJ1-1,TRBV14,.,.,TGTGCCAGCAGCCAGGGAGCCGGGCCCGGCTCTGAAGCTTTCTTT,CASSQGAGPGSEAFF
TRBJ2-3,TRBV28,.,.,TGTGCCAGCAGCCGGGACACGAACACAGATACGCAGTATTTT,CASSRDTNTDTQYF
TRBJ2-7,TRBV11-2,.,TRBD1,TGTGCCAGCACCCGACAGGGGAGCGAGCAGTACTTC,CASTRQGSEQYF
TRBJ2-1,TRBV7-2,few,.,TGTGCCAGCAGCTCACTCGGTGAGCAGTTCTTC,CASSSLGEQFF
TRBJ2-1,TRBV7-9,many,.,TGTGCCAGCAGCTTAAAAGGAACCGACTACAATGAGCAGTTCTTC,CASSLKGTDYNEQFF
TRBJ2-7,TRBV4-1,few,.,TGCGCCAGCAGCCGTCCAGGACAGAACTACGAGCAGTACTTC,CASSRPGQNYEQYF
TRBJ2-7,TRBV24-1,.,.,TGTGCCACCAGTGATTCCAGGTTGTCCTACGAGCAGTACTTC,CATSDSRLSYEQYF
TRBJ2-7,TRBV30,many,.,TGTGCCTGGAAAAGAACACTGAGCTCCTACGAGCAGTACTTC,CAWKRTLSSYEQYF
TRBJ1-2,TRBV6-5,few,.,TGTGCCAGCGGTGGCGGGCCTAACTATGGCTACACCTTC,CASGGGPNYGYTF
TRBJ2-7,TRBV6-6,.,.,TGTGCCAGCAGACCGCAGGGCAGGAACGAGCAGTACTTC,CASRPQGRNEQYF
TRBJ2-7,TRBV28,.,TRBD2,TGTGCCAGCAGTAACGGGAGGGCCTTCTACGAGCAGTACTTC,CASSNGRAFYEQYF
TRBJ1-1,TRBV5-1,many,TRBD1,TGCGCCAGCAGCTTGTCGGGACAGCACTTGAACACTGAAGCTTTCTTT,CASSLSGQHLNTEAFF
TRBJ2-7,TRBV28,.,.,TGTGCCAGCAAACTCAGGTCGGACTACGAGCAGTACTTC,CASKLRSDYEQYF
TRBJ2-7,TRBV7-2,few,.,TGTGCCAGCAGCCAAAGGGCTCCAGCGGGTTTGGGCTACGAGCAGTACTTC,CASSQRAPAGLGYEQYF
TRBJ1-1,TRBV11-3,.,TRBD1,TGTGCCAGCAGCTCTGGACAGGGAAACACTGAAGCTTTCTTT,CASSSGQGNTEAFF
TRBJ1-5,TRBV5-8,many,.,TGTGCCAGCAGCCCCATGGGGGGTACGATACGCAATCAGCCCCAGCATTTT,CASSPMGGTIRNQPQHF
TRBJ2-5,TRBV30,.,.,TGTGCCTGGACGGGCCAGTGGAAAGAGACCCAGTACTTC,CAWTGQWKETQYF
TRBJ2-5,TRBV6-5,few,TRBD1,TGTGCCACCCATCCTACAGGGGGCCAGACGGAGACCCAGTACTTC,CATHPTGGQTETQYF
TRBJ2-7,TRBV7-9,many,.,TGTGCCAGCAGCCCCTATGGATACGAGCAGTACTTC,CASSPYGYEQYF
TRBJ2-3,TRBV3-1,few,TRBD2,TGTGCCAGCAGCCGACTAGCGGGAGGGCCTCGCACAGATACGCAGTATTTT,CASSRLAGGPRTDTQYF
TRBJ2-7,TRBV7-6,.,TRBD2,TGTGCCAGCAGCTTAGGGGTAGCGGGAGAGCAGTACTTC,CASSLGVAGEQYF
TRBJ2-7,TRBV28,.,.,TGTGCCAGCAGTCCGTGGGACAAGATGGTGCAGTACTTC,CASSPWDKMVQYF
TRBJ1-4,TRBV12-3/TRBV12-4,few,.,TGTGCCAGCAGTTTTGGGGCTGGGAAAAAACTGTTTTTT,CASSFGAGKKLFF
TRBJ2-7,TRBV12-3/TRBV12-4,few,.,TGTGCCAGCAGTCCCGACATCGCCTACGAGCAGTACTTC,CASSPDIAYEQYF
TRBJ2-2,TRBV9,many,.,TGTGCCAGCAGCCCCTGGGAAGGGGCATACGGGGAGCTGTTTTTT,CASSPWEGAYGELFF
TRBJ1-1,TRBV6-5,few,.,TGTGCCAGCAGTTCAAGGCGGCGGGACACTGAAGCTTTCTTT,CASSSRRRDTEAFF
TRBJ1-5,TRBV6-2/TRBV6-3,few,.,TGTGCCAGCAGTTTTTCCAGCCTGGGGGCTCAGCCCCAGCATTTT,CASSFSSLGAQPQHF
TRBJ2-1,TRBV10-3,few,.,TGTGCCATCAGCCTCCCGGGTTTGAACGAGCAGTTCTTC,CAISLPGLNEQFF
TRBJ2-1,TRBV2,many,.,TGTGCCAGCATTACCAGCGACTTGAACGCCTACAATGAGCAGTTCTTC,CASITSDLNAYNEQFF
TRBJ2-6,TRBV7-2,.,.,TGTGCCAGCAGCTTCGGCAATGGGGCCAACGTCCTGACTTTC,CASSFGNGANVLTF
TRBJ2-3,TRBV21-1,few,.,TGTGCCAGCAGCAGCCCGGGACTAGCGGGAGAAGATACGCAGTATTTT,CASSSPGLAGEDTQYF